The 20 T cell receptor beta chains below come from one sample, sequenced in a study of T cells in localized non-small cell lung cancer. Generated by immunoSEQ multiplex PCR, the TCRdb table keeps only in-frame clones and is missing some. The sample yields 45,000 to 60,000 clones, 85% to 90% seen once. Sequencing was performed on PBMCs, taken before any cancer treatment. The source is a man aged 40 to 70 with stage II lung adenocarcinoma.

This chain uses TRBV6-4 with TRBJ1-2, with 10 bases identical to TRBD1. The germline gives CDR1 MRHNA, CDR2 SNTAGT. This CDR3 is built from 14 residues. V was clipped by 6 bases and J by 3 bases; unmatched bases: 4. The CDR3 reads CASSDGTGDYGYTF. Here the CDR3 DNA reads TGTGCCAGCAGCGACGGGACAGGGGACTATGGCTACACCTTC.

This clone was observed a handful of times. This sequence joins TRBV30 and TRBJ1-6, with 7 bases fitting TRBD1. Trimming removed 3 bases from V and 8 bases from J; junction bases left unmatched: 13. Germline V gene sequence: CDR1 GTSNPN, CDR2 SVGIG (reference sequence). There are 16 residues in the CDR3. The CDR3: CAWSDLTGSVDSPLHF. The CDR3 DNA follows: TGTGCCTGGAGCGATTTGACAGGGAGTGTTGATTCACCCCTCCACTTT. The whole variable domain, remainder taken from reference TRBV30 and TRBJ1-6, is SQTIHQWPATLVQPVGSPLSLECTVEGTSNPNLYWYRQAAGRGLQLLFYSVGIGQISSEVPQNLSASRPQDRQFILSSKKLLLSDSGFYLCAWSDLTGSVDSPLHFGNGTRLTVT.

The V call is TRBV30, the J call TRBJ1-1; D gene unclear. The V gene's germline CDR1 is GTSNPN and CDR2 SVGIG (reference sequence). The CDR3 runs 13 residues. Trimming took off 0 bases at V and 1 base at J, with 6 bases between the two ends. The CDR3 DNA sequence: TGTGCCTGGAGTGTAGGTCAGAACACTGAAGCTTTCTTT. It translates to CAWSVGQNTEAFF.

The chain combines TRBV6-1 with TRBJ2-7, with a weak D call TRBD2 (6 bases). The germline V gene has CDR1 MNHNS and CDR2 SASEGT. V shed 4 bases and J shed 2 bases, with 21 bases lying between them. The CDR3 is 17 amino acids. CDR3 region: CASSGYRPGAVTYEQYV. As DNA, the CDR3 is TGTGCCAGCAGTGGTTACCGCCCGGGAGCGGTAACCTACGAGCAGTACGTC.

This sequence joins TRBV5-1 and TRBJ2-1, with TRBD2 identical over 12 bases. Trimming took 7 bases from V and 0 from J; bases not matched to a gene: 17. Germline CDR1 is SGHRS and CDR2 is YFSETQ. The CDR3 loop spans 20 amino acids. In DNA, the CDR3 is TGCGCCAGCCAACGATCGCCCGGGACTAGCGGGTCCCGCTCCTACAATGAGCAGTTCTTC. Protein product: CASQRSPGTSGSRSYNEQFF.

This clone has only one observation. The chain joins TRBV7-6 to TRBJ1-2; TRBD1 aligns across 7 bases. With 1 base clipped from V and 7 bases from J, the junction kept 6 bases outside the gene matches. CDR3 length: 14 residues. Looked up from germline, CDR1 is SGHVS and CDR2 is FNYEAQ. The CDR3 DNA reads as TGTGCCAGCAGCTTAGGGACAGGCGCGTCTGGCTACACCTTC. Encoded protein: CASSLGTGASGYTF.

The chain carries TRBV27 and TRBJ2-7, with D perhaps matching TRBD1 (5 bases). V dropped 3 bases and J dropped 0 bases, with 6 bases sitting between them. The germline gives CDR1 MNHEY, CDR2 SMNVEV (reference sequence). The CDR3 loop spans 13 amino acids. The CDR3 nucleotides are TGTGCCAGCAGTTTGACAGTCTCCTACGAGCAGTACTTC. This sequence encodes CASSLTVSYEQYF.

The CDR3 here is CASSADSRNQPQHF. The CDR3 coding sequence is TGCGCCAGCAGCGCTGACAGCCGCAATCAGCCCCAGCATTTT. V usage is TRBV5-1 and J usage is TRBJ1-5; a possible D gene is TRBD1 (5 bases). The CDR3 runs to 14 residues. Per the germline V gene, CDR1 is SGHRS and CDR2 is YFSETQ. The ends were cut back, 4 bases at V and 2 bases at J, with 10 bases in the middle.

The CDR3 DNA reads as TGTGCCAGCTCACCGGGTCAGGCGAACACTGAAGCTTTCTTT. The encoded protein is CASSPGQANTEAFF. V gene TRBV18 combines with J gene TRBJ1-1; D remains unclear. This CDR3 spans 14 amino acids. V was clipped by 3 bases and J by 1 base, with 9 bases between them. CDR1 KGHSH and CDR2 LQKENI come from the germline V gene.

This clone was detected only a few times. V and J are TRBV19 and TRBJ1-1, with 8 bases lining up with TRBD1. CDR1 and CDR2 (germline): LNHDA, SQIVND (reference sequence). The CDR3 has 14 amino acids. V trimming: 6 bases; J trimming: 1 base; junction bases outside the gene matches: 4. The CDR3 sequence: CASSRDRGNTEAFF. The CDR3 region has the DNA TGTGCCAGTAGCCGTGACAGGGGGAACACTGAAGCTTTCTTT.

The genes are TRBV30 and TRBJ1-4; D unclear. The V gene lost 2 bases and the J gene lost 7 bases, with 20 bases spanning the gap. Germline CDR1 and CDR2: GTSNPN and SVGIG (reference sequence). This CDR3 spans 16 amino acids. The CDR3 DNA sequence: TGTGCCTGGAGTCCCCCGGCGAGTAGGGAATCTGAAAAACTGTTTTTT. Its translation is CAWSPPASRESEKLFF.

In this sample, this clone turned up once. This rearrangement joins TRBV10-3 to TRBJ2-1; TRBD2 matches at 9 bases. J gave up 9 bases and V 3 bases, and 9 bases lay outside the gene matches. Per the germline V gene, CDR1 is ENHRY and CDR2 is SYGVKD. There are 15 residues in the CDR3. Here the CDR3 reads CAISEGAGGPGEQFF. The CDR3 nucleotides read TGTGCCATCAGTGAAGGTGCGGGGGGGCCCGGTGAGCAGTTCTTC.

DNA for the CDR3: TGTGCCAGCAGCGAACGACCAGGACAGGGGGTCACCGGGGAGCTGTTTTTT. Translated, it gives CASSERPGQGVTGELFF. This chain joins TRBV5-4 and TRBJ2-2; 10 bases are a match to TRBD1. The CDR3 has 17 amino acids. With 4 bases clipped from V and 4 bases from J, the junction kept 10 bases outside the gene matches. CDR1 is SGHNT, CDR2 YYREEE, per germline (reference sequence).

J is TRBJ2-4 and V is TRBV2; tentative D call: TRBD2 (5 bases). This CDR3 comprises 15 residues. Trimming removed 3 bases at V and 7 bases at J, with 16 bases between. CDR1 and CDR2 (germline): SNHLY, FYNNEI. CDR3 loop: CASSEREGSRNIQYF. The CDR3 nucleotides are TGTGCCAGCAGTGAGAGGGAAGGATCCCGGAACATTCAGTACTTC. The whole variable domain, filled in from reference TRBV2 and TRBJ2-4, reads EPEVTQTPSHQVTQMGQEVILRCVPISNHLYFYWYRQILGQKVEFLVSFYNNEISEKSEIFDDQFSVERPDGSNFTLKIRSTKLEDSAMYFCASSEREGSRNIQYFGAGTRLSVL.

V and J are TRBV18 and TRBJ1-1; D may be TRBD1 (5 bases). Germline V lookup: CDR1 KGHSH, CDR2 LQKENI. V lost 0 bases, J lost 3 bases, and 11 bases lay in between. CDR3 length: 15 residues. The CDR3 here is CASSPPRGEHTEAFF. The CDR3 DNA reads TGTGCCAGCTCACCACCGAGGGGAGAACACACTGAAGCTTTCTTT.

This rearrangement joins TRBV11-2 to TRBJ1-1; possible D gene TRBD1, 5 bases. V was trimmed by 5 bases and J by 4 bases, leaving 20 bases between them. The germline gives CDR1 SGHAT, CDR2 FQNNGV. The CDR3 runs 16 residues. In nucleotides, the CDR3 is TGTGCCAGCAGCCCGGCGGACTGGGGGTGGGGCACTGAAGCTTTCTTT. Its protein product is CASSPADWGWGTEAFF.

V gene TRBV5-6 combines with J gene TRBJ1-2; no clear D. Germline V gene data show CDR1 as SGHDT and CDR2 as YYEEEE. The length of the CDR3 is 14 residues. Trimming left V 0 bases short and J 3 bases short, with 9 bases between. CDR3 residues: CASSLVGFDYGYTF. The CDR3, as DNA: TGTGCCAGCAGCTTGGTGGGTTTCGACTATGGCTACACCTTC.

The chain is built from TRBV25-1 and TRBJ1-1; D is uncertain. This CDR3 spans 18 amino acids. V was clipped by 4 bases and J by 1 base, with 22 bases between them. CDR1 MGHDK and CDR2 SYGVNS come from the germline V gene. The CDR3 bases are TGTGCCAGCAGTGGGAGCGTCCCTGGACTATTGGGGAACACTGAAGCTTTCTTT. Protein product: CASSGSVPGLLGNTEAFF. Drawing the rest from reference TRBV25-1 and TRBJ1-1, the complete variable domain is EADIYQTPRYLVIGTGKKITLECSQTMGHDKMYWYQQDPGMELHLIHYSYGVNSTEKGDLSSESTVSRIRTEHFPLTLESARPSHTSQYLCASSGSVPGLLGNTEAFFGQGTRLTVV.

The rearrangement links TRBV7-9 to TRBJ2-7; 8 bases fit TRBD1. V dropped 5 bases and J dropped 5; count of bases not matched to a gene: 8. Per the germline V gene, CDR1 is SEHNR and CDR2 is FQNEAQ (reference sequence). The CDR3 is 14 amino acids. CDR3 bases: TGTGCCAGCAGCCCCGGACAGGGTAACAACGAGCAGTACTTC. It yields the protein CASSPGQGNNEQYF.

For the CDR3, the DNA is TGCGCCAGCAGTAGGACCGCCCCCCAAGAGACCCAGTACTTC. Translated: CASSRTAPQETQYF. The chain joins TRBV5-1 to TRBJ2-5; no firm D call. V was shortened by 5 bases and J by 1 base, with 12 bases between the two germline ends. This CDR3 is built from 14 residues. Looked up from germline, CDR1 is SGHRS and CDR2 is YFSETQ.